The 2 T cell receptor beta chains below come from one sample, sequenced in a study of OX40 agonist ivuxolimab in advanced cancers. TCRdb keeps only in-frame clones here, not all; method: immunoSEQ multiplex PCR. There are 7,000 to 8,500 clones in the sample; around 80% occur only once, and 20% to 25% lies in the top ten. Sequenced material: CD4+ or CD8+ T cells sorted from blood, taken in a trial of the OX40 agonist ivuxolimab. The origin of the receptors is an adult with an advanced solid tumor such as melanoma, head and neck, liver or kidney cancer.

The V and J genes are TRBV4-1 and TRBJ2-3; D remains ambiguous. The germline V gene has CDR1 MGHRA and CDR2 YSYEKL. CDR3 length: 12 residues. V was shortened by 1 base and J by 5 bases, with 4 bases between the two germline ends. DNA for the CDR3: TGCGCCAGCAGCCAAGGGGTAGATACGCAGTATTTT. It yields the protein CASSQGVDTQYF.

The genes are TRBV6-1 and TRBJ2-7, with 7 bases identical to TRBD1. CDR3 size: 13 residues. Trimming took 8 bases from V and 0 from J; bases not matched to a gene: 4. Looked up from germline, CDR1 is MNHNS and CDR2 is SASEGT. CDR3: CASGQAVSYEQYF. The CDR3 DNA reads as TGTGCCAGCGGACAGGCCGTCTCCTACGAGCAGTACTTC.